One and the same sample provided the 14 T cell receptor beta chains below, sequenced in a study of T cell repertoires in cytomegalovirus infection. One entry per CDR3 protein results from TCRdb running MiXCR on the reads. The sample holds 490,000 or so distinct CDR3 sequences, approximately 11% seen once. The sequenced sample was PBMCs. These receptors were taken from a human donor in good health (CMV status not recorded). Some clones in this sample may be carry-over from other donors' samples.

At least ten counts were recorded for this clonotype. The CDR3 DNA reads as TGTGCCAGTACGGATAGCGGGAGGGCACTCAATGAGCAGTTCTTC. Protein product: CASTDSGRALNEQFF. The gene calls are TRBV19 and TRBJ2-1, with 11 bases matching TRBD2. The V and J ends lost 7 bases and 6 bases, in that order; junction bases with no gene match: 8. Germline values: CDR1 LNHDA, CDR2 SQIVND (reference sequence). This CDR3 has 15 amino acids.

This clonotype occurred a few times. This sequence joins TRBV2 and TRBJ2-1; no clear D gene. Germline V gives CDR1 SNHLY, CDR2 FYNNEI. The CDR3 runs to 13 residues. V shed 7 bases and J shed 3 bases, with 10 bases lying between them. The CDR3: CASTGPSYNEQFF. CDR3 in DNA: TGTGCCAGCACCGGGCCTAGCTACAATGAGCAGTTCTTC.

As DNA, the CDR3 is TGTGCCAGCAATAGCAGGGGCAGAAGTAATGAAAAACTGTTTTTT. This sequence encodes CASNSRGRSNEKLFF. The chain recombines TRBV28 with TRBJ1-4; D possibly corresponds to TRBD1 (6 bases). V gave up 7 bases and J gave up 4 bases, with 16 bases separating them. CDR3 length equals 15 residues. Germline CDR1 and CDR2: MDHEN and SYDVKM.

In its sample, this clonotype was seen a few times. This sequence joins TRBV12-3 or TRBV12-4 and TRBJ2-5; the match to TRBD2 covers 8 bases. The CDR3 is 15 residues long. J was trimmed by 1 base and V by 5 bases; bases with no gene match: 6. Here the CDR3 DNA reads TGTGCCAGCAGTCCTAGCGGGTTCAGCCAAGAGACCCAGTACTTC. This translates into CASSPSGFSQETQYF.

This clonotype came up a few times. The V call is TRBV6-1, the J call TRBJ2-5, with a weak D call TRBD2 (6 bases). This CDR3 region has 13 residues. V shed 4 bases and J shed 4 bases, with 10 bases lying between them. CDR1 is MNHNS, CDR2 SASEGT, per germline. This CDR3 is CASSVWGGETQYF. The CDR3 DNA follows: TGTGCCAGCAGTGTCTGGGGAGGAGAGACCCAGTACTTC.

This clonotype was seen only a few times. The CDR3 protein is CSSLPLAGGSYNEQFF. The CDR3 nucleotides read TGCAGCTCCCTCCCTCTAGCGGGGGGGTCCTACAATGAGCAGTTCTTC. J is TRBJ2-1 and V is TRBV29-1; TRBD2 matches at 12 bases. Trimming cost V 8 bases and J 1 base; bases outside gene matches: 9. CDR3 length: 16 residues. Germline V lookup: CDR1 SQVTM, CDR2 ANQGSEA.

This clonotype was observed a single time. This chain links TRBV6-6 with TRBJ1-4; no reliable D call. V shed 8 bases and J shed 8 bases, with 9 bases lying between them. The CDR3 is 11 amino acids. Germline V gene lookup returns CDR1 MNHNY and CDR2 SVGAGI (reference sequence). This chain's CDR3 is CASGASEKLFF. Written as DNA, the CDR3 is TGTGCCAGCGGCGCCTCCGAAAAACTGTTTTTT.

This clonotype was counted at least ten times. The genes are TRBV7-8 and TRBJ1-2, with 11 positions matching TRBD1. The J segment lost 4 bases and the V segment lost 3 bases, leaving 4 bases of the junction unmatched. This CDR3 contains 15 residues. From germline, CDR1 is SGHVS and CDR2 FQNEAQ. DNA of the CDR3: TGTGCCAGCAGCTTGGACAGGGGGCAGGGCTATGGCTACACCTTC. Its translation: CASSLDRGQGYGYTF.

About this clonotype: A much larger clone lies one base from this, so it may be a read error. CDR3 sequence (DNA): TGTGCCAGCAGTGAAAATTGGGGACGTACCACCCTTACCTTC. Its protein is CASSENWGRTTLTF. The V and J genes are TRBV6-1 and TRBJ1-2, with D possibly being TRBD1 (5 bases). V lost 2 bases, J lost 14 bases, and 21 bases lay in between. Looked up from germline, CDR1 is MNHNS and CDR2 is SASEGT. The CDR3 totals 14 residues.

This clonotype has a count of ten or more. The rearrangement uses TRBV5-5 and TRBJ1-2; D remains unclear. The V gene's germline CDR1 is SGHKS and CDR2 YYEKEE (reference sequence). V was pared by 2 bases and J by 5 bases, with 10 bases between. The CDR3 totals 13 residues. CDR3 amino acids: CASSFGPPYGYTF. The CDR3 DNA sequence: TGTGCCAGCAGCTTTGGTCCCCCTTATGGCTACACCTTC.

This clonotype was counted ten times or more. The chain links TRBV12-3 or TRBV12-4 to TRBJ2-7, with a weak D call TRBD2 (6 bases). CDR3 length: 16 residues. V lost 5 bases and J lost 5, with 22 bases in between. The chain's CDR3 is CASSAGWRGATHEQYF. The CDR3 DNA is TGTGCCAGCAGTGCCGGCTGGAGGGGCGCAACCCACGAGCAGTACTTC.

This clonotype was recorded at least ten times. V is TRBV4-2 and J is TRBJ1-2, with D possibly being TRBD1 (5 bases). V lost 8 bases and J lost 6, with 19 bases in between. Germline V gene sequence: CDR1 LGHNA, CDR2 YNFKEQ. The length of the CDR3 is 14 residues. CDR3 sequence (DNA): TGTGCCAGCGGACGAGACGTAGGGGAAGATGGCTACACCTTC. Its protein product is CASGRDVGEDGYTF.

This clonotype was observed a handful of times. The J gene is TRBJ2-7, the V gene TRBV5-4; D unresolved. Trimming left V 4 bases short and J 3 bases short, with 17 bases between. Germline loops: CDR1 SGHNT, CDR2 YYREEE (reference sequence). The CDR3 sequence is 15 residues long. The CDR3 DNA reads TGTGCCAGCAGCACTGGTCGCAACAGAAACTACGAGCAGTACTTC. Its translation: CASSTGRNRNYEQYF.

This clonotype was detected only a few times. The J gene is TRBJ2-1, the V gene TRBV7-6; TRBD2 agrees at 12 bases. After removal of 8 bases from V and 8 bases from J, the junction contained 7 bases not matched to a gene. The germline V gene encodes CDR1 SGHVS and CDR2 FNYEAQ. This CDR3 contains 14 residues. CDR3 amino acids: CASGASGGAHEQFF. CDR3 sequence (DNA): TGTGCCAGCGGGGCTAGCGGGGGGGCACATGAGCAGTTCTTC.